This is a list of T cell receptor beta chains from one sample in a study of T cell responses to AZD1222 COVID-19 vaccine. Sequencing was performed with immunoSEQ multiplex PCR; in TCRdb, only in-frame clones are kept and a portion is missing. This sample has roughly 95,000 clones; around nine tenths occur once, and the top ten carry around 2.8%. The sequencing used peripheral blood, collected on day 0 of AZD1222 vaccination. These receptors all come from an adult in good health. Both conserved end residues are part of each CDR3. The D gene is left open where the match is weak.

>TRBV7-9|TRBJ1-5|.
CASTLGGDQPQHF
>TRBV30|TRBJ2-3|TRBD2
CAWRFLAGADTQYF
>TRBV27|TRBJ2-3|TRBD2
CASSLSRDLLAGEADTQYF
>TRBV28|TRBJ2-7|TRBD2
CASSSQWGEGLRYYEQYF
>TRBV28|TRBJ1-1|.
CASSFPLQDLNTEAFF
>TRBV9|TRBJ2-3|.
CASSSFPDTQYF
>TRBV20-1|TRBJ2-1|.
CSANRVDEQFF
>TRBV10-2|TRBJ1-2|TRBD1
CASSETGAYGYTF
>TRBV13|TRBJ2-7|TRBD2
CASSLRLAEMAYF
>TRBV6-2/TRBV6-3|TRBJ2-7|.
CASSDSVPNYEQYF
>TRBV29-1|TRBJ2-1|TRBD2
CSGSGLAGVSYNEQFF
>TRBV7-9|TRBJ1-3|.
CASSLVERYTIYF
>TRBV4-1|TRBJ2-1|.
CASSQIYNEQFF
>TRBV18|TRBJ1-4|.
CASSPYRDTNEKLFF
>TRBV7-9|TRBJ2-7|TRBD2
CASSLGAGVQRF
>TRBV3-1/TRBV3-2|TRBJ2-5|.
CASSQSDLETQYF
>TRBV7-2|TRBJ1-5|.
CASSWTTGDNQPQHF
>TRBV11-3|TRBJ2-1|.
CASSTRQAAPYNEQFF
>TRBV5-1|TRBJ2-1|.
CASSPRGSGRSYNEQFF
>TRBV5-5|TRBJ2-7|TRBD1
CASSFRGGGYEQYF
>TRBV10-3|TRBJ2-1|.
CAISESSGSGSSYNEQFF
>TRBV6-5|TRBJ1-5|.
CAVHRDIYSNQPQHF
>TRBV9|TRBJ2-7|TRBD2
CASSVHSGRAYEQYF
>TRBV9|TRBJ1-3|.
CASSVDLQNGNTIYF
>TRBV28|TRBJ1-5|.
CASSFGQSNQPQHF
>TRBV10-3|TRBJ2-7|.
CAIRGDHYEQYF
>TRBV28|TRBJ1-5|.
CASSLSGGVRPQHF
>TRBV27|TRBJ1-4|.
CASSLSTGGAREKLFF
>TRBV2|TRBJ2-7|.
CASRKGSAYEQYF
>TRBV6-5|TRBJ2-1|.
CASTISFLNEQFF
>TRBV27|TRBJ1-2|.
CASSLRGGNGYTF
>TRBV4-3|TRBJ2-1|TRBD2
CASSQDAKGMGLAGEGNEQFF
>TRBV3-1/TRBV3-2|TRBJ2-1|.
CASSQVREQFF
>TRBV28|TRBJ1-2|.
CASNAAGSYGYTF
>TRBV5-1|TRBJ1-1|.
CASSSQGVKSTEAFF
>TRBV21-1|TRBJ2-7|.
CAGSGGGPPYEQYF
>TRBV7-3|TRBJ2-5|TRBD2
CASSSSGRGTQYF
>TRBV2|TRBJ1-5|.
CASNSVRGQPQHF
>TRBV6-4|TRBJ2-1|TRBD2
CASRRGSGEGGNEQFF
>TRBV2|TRBJ1-6|.
CASSEQNNSPLHF
>TRBV27|TRBJ1-6|.
CASSLYFQQSSYNSPLHF
>TRBV21-1|TRBJ2-7|.
CASTPNGLYEQYF
>TRBV3-1/TRBV3-2|TRBJ2-3|.
CASSQAPGGAYTQYF
>TRBV28|TRBJ2-5|TRBD1
CASRRDRGNQETQYF
>TRBV28|TRBJ1-2|.
CASRNPRAYGYTF
>TRBV27|TRBJ2-3|TRBD1
CATPTGEGTDTQYF
>TRBV9|TRBJ2-1|.
CASSEEGQPEEEQFF
>TRBV28|TRBJ1-1|.
CASRLDGKNTEAFF
>TRBV7-8|TRBJ1-1|TRBD1
CASSFRTGGAMNTEAFF
>TRBV7-2|TRBJ1-3|.
CASSRTASGNTIYF
>TRBV27|TRBJ2-7|.
CASSPYVGYEQYF